Included here is one TCR beta chain sequence, with context. Its antigen is unidentified. Original processing notes: With immunoSEQ giving junction-only sequences and no quality scores, filtering differed. Produced via immunoSEQ multiplex PCR; TCRdb's table is partial and in-frame only. The V and J calls and clone size come from that table; D and trimming were worked out from the DNA. The sample carries over a million clones, roughly 95% recorded once. None of the donors, who were healthy HIV-negative adults, had recently had acute infections or vaccinations. Splitting the CD4+ cells yielded a CD45RA+ naive subset and a CD45RA-negative memory subset. These data come from a study of shared clonotypes between healthy human individuals. Study findings and constraints: The sharing of 5% to 6.5% of naive CD4 clonotypes was seen across a handful of donors.

The junction had 7 bases not matched to a gene; V was cut back by 6 bases and J by 4 bases. Germline assignment: CDR1 SQVTM and CDR2 ANQGSEA. This CDR3 is built from 15 residues. This rearrangement joins TRBV29-1 to TRBJ2-3, with 13 bases matching TRBD2. Sequencing used naive CD4+ T cells sorted from blood. Subset reported: CD45RA+ positively selected. This clonotype originated in a man younger than 45 in good health. In DNA form, the CDR3 reads TGCAGCGTCAGACTAGCGGGAGGTGCGCCAGATACGCAGTATTTT. Amino acids: CSVRLAGGAPDTQYF.